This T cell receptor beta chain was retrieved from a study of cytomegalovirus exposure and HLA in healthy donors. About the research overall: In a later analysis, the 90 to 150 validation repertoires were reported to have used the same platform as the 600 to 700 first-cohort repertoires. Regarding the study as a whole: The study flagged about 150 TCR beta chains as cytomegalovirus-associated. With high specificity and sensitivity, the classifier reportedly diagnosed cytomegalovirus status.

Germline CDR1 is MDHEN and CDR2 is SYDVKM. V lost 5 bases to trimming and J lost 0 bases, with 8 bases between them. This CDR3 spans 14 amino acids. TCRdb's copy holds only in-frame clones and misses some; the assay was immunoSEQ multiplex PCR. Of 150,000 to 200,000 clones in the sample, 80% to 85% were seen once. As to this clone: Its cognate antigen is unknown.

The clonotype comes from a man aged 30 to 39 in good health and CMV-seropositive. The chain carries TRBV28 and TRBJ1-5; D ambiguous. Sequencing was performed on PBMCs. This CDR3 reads CASSRSDSNQPQHF. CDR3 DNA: TGTGCCAGCAGTCGCAGCGATAGCAATCAGCCCCAGCATTTT.